This T cell receptor (beta chain) was sequenced for a study of CD8 T cells in Susac syndrome. Between the trimmed V and J ends, which lost 1 base and 7 bases, there was a span of 11 bases. CDR1 is SGHAT, CDR2 FQNNGV, per germline. The CDR3 sequence is 14 residues long. Comment on this clonotype: Antigen: not known.

Study-wide results and caveats: As the study acknowledged, the number of individuals who were part of its TCR sequencing and HLA analysis was relatively small.

CD8+ and CD4+ T cells from blood underwent TCR beta sequencing, which was carried out in a high-throughput format. Those who served as multiple sclerosis controls were treatment-naive patients with stable or active relapsing-remitting disease. RNA was extracted with the RNeasy kit, and a quantity of roughly 0.5 to 1 ug was reverse transcribed using random hexamers. Amplification of the TCR beta CDR3 was carried out by immunoSEQ multiplex PCR, which spanned a total of 54 Vbeta and 13 Jbeta segments. TCRdb redid the calling of the immunoSEQ multiplex PCR reads with MiXCR, one entry per CDR3 protein. The repertoire consists of under 200,000 distinct CDR3 sequences, with 85% to 95% occurring once and the leading ten covering about 0.15%.

This TCR was recovered from a human donor with multiple sclerosis. Sequencing input: CD8+ T cells from PBMCs. The rearrangement joins TRBV11-2 to TRBJ2-1, with a possible D match to TRBD2 (5 bases). This chain's CDR3 is CASSLGGRTNEQFF. DNA of the CDR3: TGTGCCAGCAGCTTAGGAGGGAGAACTAATGAGCAGTTCTTC.